Sequencing of this T cell receptor (beta chain) was carried out in a study of cytomegalovirus exposure and HLA in healthy donors. Study results and caveats: One variant, a missense change in DCLRE1C, was linked in a later analysis to TCR beta V- and J-gene trimming. Fewer N-insertions than the roughly 670-donor mean were reportedly shown by an Asian-associated ancestry cluster in a later analysis. Later, an analysis showed that TCR beta chains associated with HLA were more clonally expanded than others that were equally common.

Losses at the gene ends were 2 bases for V and 11 bases for J; bases not matched to a gene: 10. Germline loops: CDR1 LGHNA, CDR2 YSLEER. This CDR3 spans 15 amino acids. The PCR had 60 Vbeta and 13 Jbeta primers. The assay was immunoSEQ multiplex PCR, and TCRdb's table has in-frame clones only and misses some. The data show some 140,000 clones, around four fifths seen once. To note about this clone: Antigen: not known.

Sequencing was carried out using PBMCs. This rearrangement joins TRBV4-3 to TRBJ1-1, with 11 positions matching TRBD1. The receptor comes from a woman aged 40 to 50 in good health and CMV-seronegative. CDR3 in amino acids: CASSQQGQGESLAFF. The CDR3 DNA is TGCGCCAGCAGCCAACAGGGACAGGGGGAGTCGTTGGCTTTCTTT.